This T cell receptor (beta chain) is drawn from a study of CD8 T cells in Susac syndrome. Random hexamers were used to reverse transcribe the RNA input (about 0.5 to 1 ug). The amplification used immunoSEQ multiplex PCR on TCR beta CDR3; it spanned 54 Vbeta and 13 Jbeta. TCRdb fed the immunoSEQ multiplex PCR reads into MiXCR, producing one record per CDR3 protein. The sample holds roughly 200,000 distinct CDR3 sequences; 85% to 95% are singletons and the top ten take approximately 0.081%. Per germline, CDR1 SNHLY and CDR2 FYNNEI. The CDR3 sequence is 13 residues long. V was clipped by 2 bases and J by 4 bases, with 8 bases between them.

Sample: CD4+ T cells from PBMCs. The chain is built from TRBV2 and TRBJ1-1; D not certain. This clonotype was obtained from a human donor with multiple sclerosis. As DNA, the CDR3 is TGTGCCAGCAGTGAACAACAGTCCACTGAAGCTTTCTTT. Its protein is CASSEQQSTEAFF.